This paragraph reports one T cell receptor beta chain. The antigen remains undetermined. Healthy bone marrow donors formed the donor group. PCR employed 60 Vbeta and 13 Jbeta primers. The repertoire was sequenced with immunoSEQ multiplex PCR; TCRdb's copy has only in-frame clones and lacks some. Of 74,000 or so clones in the sample, roughly 80% were seen once. This record belongs to a study of cytomegalovirus exposure and HLA in healthy donors. Study-wide background: Previous work identified roughly 110 million unique TCR beta sequences from about 179 million T cells.

Findings and caveats of the study: More than 15,000 TCR beta sequences were associated with HLA alleles at 0.05 false discovery rate in a later analysis.

V shed 2 bases and J shed 8 bases, with 15 bases lying between them. The CDR3 sequence is 14 residues long. The germline CDR1 and CDR2 sequences are MNHEY and SVGAGI. The sequence came from a woman aged 40 to 55 in good health and CMV-seropositive. The rearrangement uses TRBV6-5 and TRBJ1-1; D unclear. Sequencing was done on a sample of PBMCs. CDR3 nucleotide sequence: TGTGCCAGCAGTTACACTAAATTTCCTACGGAAGCTTTCTTT. This codes for CASSYTKFPTEAFF.